The entry that follows covers one T cell receptor (beta chain) sequence. Its cognate antigen is unknown. This CDR3 has 13 residues. Trimming removed 10 bases from V and 0 bases from J, with 12 bases in between. The V gene's germline CDR1 is ENHRY and CDR2 SYGVKD. TCR beta libraries were built with iRepertoire HTBI primers and Arm-PCR of CDR3 regions. TCRdb used MiXCR to reprocess the multiplex PCR reads, holding one entry per CDR3 protein. The sample has under 300,000 distinct CDR3 sequences, 18% seen once; the top ten hold approximately 24%. This sample is part of a study of regulatory T cells in long-lasting Graves disease. Findings and caveats of the study: Shared public clonotypes totalled about 2,800 in persistent patients, compared with about 970 in new patients. The analysis examined peripheral blood only and excluded thyroid tissue.

Time point indicated: newly diagnosed GD, antithyroid drugs for less than 3 months. TCR sequences were obtained from RNA taken from PBMCs. This sequence joins TRBV10-3 and TRBJ1-2, with a tentative D call TRBD1 (5 bases). The sequence came from a female donor with Graves disease. The sample in question was peripheral blood mononuclear cells (PBMCs), obtained at new diagnosis, from a patient treated with antithyroid drugs. CDR3 sequence reads: CASLTDANYGYTF. In DNA, the CDR3 is TGTGCCAGCTTGACAGATGCTAACTATGGCTACACCTTC.